This T cell receptor (beta chain) was obtained from a study of OX40 agonist ivuxolimab in advanced cancers. Whole-study context: Partial responses were seen in three patients, one with hepatocellular carcinoma and two with cutaneous melanoma.

General study results and limits: Relative to CD4+, CD8+ T cells held more expanded clones on average. Certain nonresponding patients likewise had low normalized T-cell clonal expansion.

This table comes from immunoSEQ multiplex PCR, and its TCRdb copy is limited to in-frame clones, with some not included. The data contain 55,000 to 70,000 clones, 83% of them seen just once; the ten biggest clones take up roughly 3.3%. Unmatched junction bases numbered 12, after V lost 5 bases and J lost 9 bases. The germline V gene has CDR1 SGHVS and CDR2 FNYEAQ. The CDR3 is 14 residues long. About this clone: Its antigen is undetermined.

This clonotype was obtained from an adult with an advanced solid tumor such as melanoma, head and neck, liver or kidney cancer. Sequenced material: CD4+ or CD8+ T cells sorted from blood, taken in a trial of the OX40 agonist ivuxolimab. The chain links TRBV7-6 to TRBJ2-5; 7 bases match TRBD1. For the CDR3, the DNA is TGTGCCAGCAGCCCAACCTCTACTACAGGGGCCCAGTACTTC. This encodes CASSPTSTTGAQYF.